The clone carrying this T cell receptor beta chain showed up many times. Its antigen remains unidentified. Clinicians made diagnoses from clinical symptoms, serum thyroxine, TRAb, thyroid ultrasound and orbital computed tomography. Amplified material comprised TCR beta CDR3 regions derived from RNA transcripts. RT-PCR in the first round used HTBI primers; a second-round multiplex PCR followed. TCRdb reprocessed the multiplex PCR reads with MiXCR, giving one entry per CDR3 protein. Found here are roughly 500,000 distinct CDR3 sequences, under 15% of them singletons; the top ten hold about a tenth. These data come from a study of Graves' ophthalmopathy and Graves' hyperthyroidism. Findings and limits, study-wide: Discriminating ophthalmopathy from stable hyperthyroidism, a 13-signature model attained a sensitivity of under 90% and a specificity of approximately 77%.

The CDR3 has 14 amino acids. Trimming shortened V by 2 bases and J by 5 bases, and 9 bases separated the two germline ends. CDR1 and CDR2 (germline): MNHEY, SMNVEV (reference sequence). The chain combines TRBV27 with TRBJ2-2; the D gene is possibly TRBD2 (5 bases). The receptor was isolated from a woman in her twenties or thirties with Graves' ophthalmopathy. The sequencing input was blood. CDR3 DNA sequence: TGTGCCAGCAGTTTAGACTATGGGACCGGGGAGCTGTTTTTT. Translated: CASSLDYGTGELFF.